The sequence of this T cell receptor beta chain was determined in a study of Ad26.COV2.S vaccination and SARS-CoV-2 variants (dated by TCRdb to the early 2020s). Background for the entire study: Donors in the vaccine arm were drawn from COV1001, a multicentre, randomized, double-blind, placebo-controlled phase I-IIa trial testing Ad26.COV2.S in healthy adults. Ad26.COV2.S was administered intramuscularly at a dose of 5x10^10 or 1x10^11 viral particles, either as one shot or as two shots given 56 days apart. Sequencing of the TCRbeta repertoire served to evaluate the specificity and breadth of SARS-CoV-2-reactive T cell receptors following Ad26.COV2.S vaccination. A total of some 30 samples were included in the TCR-sequenced set, comprising around 19 Ad26.COV2.S vaccine recipients, 5 placebo recipients and 8 SARS-CoV-2 convalescent individuals. Participants in the trial were split at random into five groups of five each, receiving low-dose or high-dose Ad26.COV2.S once or twice, or else placebo on both occasions. Investigators remained blinded to trial group allocation during experiments and outcome assessment. Overall results and qualifications from the work: According to the authors, total T cell responses may have been underestimated by the TCR breadth and depth analyses. Non-spike TCR breadth was comparable between vaccine and placebo recipients, consistent with the vaccine containing only spike. The study was not powered to compare responses between vaccine doses or regimens. Substantial breadth of spike-specific CD8+ and CD4+ T cell responses was reported after vaccination. Spike-specific TCR breadth was higher in Ad26.COV2.S recipients than in placebo recipients (P = 0.0014).

What the treatment or condition label conveys for this sample: some 20 received Ad26.COV2.S at low or high dose, single or two shots; a few received placebo; per-sample allocation not given. For vaccine and placebo recipients, repertoires were sequenced using samples collected on day 63 after the first injection. Cohort 1b enrolled around 24 adults aged 18-55 years at a single site in Boston, USA, between 29 July and 7 August 2020. As a vaccine, Ad26.COV2.S was a replication-incompetent adenovirus type 26 vector that expressed a prefusion-stabilized SARS-CoV-2 spike protein derived from the original Wuhan strain. About this clone: Its antigen remains undetermined. Qualities for individual bases were not recorded, and no much larger clone is one base off.

The immunoSEQ Assay was the method used to sequence TCRbeta CDR3 regions. After extraction, genomic DNA underwent amplification by bias-controlled multiplex PCR, followed by high-throughput sequencing. Under the source paper's analysis protocol: To quantify the absolute abundance of each unique TCRbeta CDR3 region, sequences were collapsed and filtered. T cell fraction was estimated by normalizing TCRbeta template counts to usable DNA, with usable DNA measured through amplification of reference genes found in all nucleated cells. Repertoire TCRs were annotated as SARS-CoV-2-specific by exact matching of V gene, CDR3 amino acid sequence and J gene to a known reactive TCR set. MIRA supplied the reference SARS-CoV-2 TCR set, which was filtered for enrichment in COVID-19-positive ImmuneCODE repertoires so that public or cross-reactive TCRs were removed. Using the MIRA antigens, annotated TCRs were further analysed by specific ORF or by position within an ORF. Breadth was defined as annotated unique rearrangements over total unique productive rearrangements; depth was the summed frequency of those rearrangements. TCR breadth was compared between groups using two-sided Wilcoxon rank-sum tests. In its TCRdb copy, this immuneACCESS table keeps in-frame sequences only and misses some clones. Where compared with another copy, unresolved V genes explain less than half of these, and the others have no known cause. V and J calls and clone size come straight from that table; D and trimming were deduced from the DNA. Across this sample there are more than 300,000 clones, with around 88% seen only once. Of the sample, approximately 12% is held by the ten largest clones.

V is pared back by 3 bases and J by 3 bases, with 15 bases lying between the germline termini. Including cysteine and phenylalanine, the CDR3 has 15 amino acids. Only CDR3 DNA is held: 45 bases, read in frame from base 1. The CDR1 and CDR2 encoded by the germline V gene are SGHAT and FQNNGV. The sequenced sample was peripheral blood, obtained in a trial of Ad26.COV2.S vaccine versus placebo. The receptor was derived from a person aged 18-60 years who received the Ad26.COV2.S COVID-19 vaccine or a placebo. The chain uses TRBV11-2 and TRBJ2-7; TRBD1 is perhaps the D gene, given 5 matching bases. The DNA sequence is given as TGTGCCAGCAGCTTTGAGGCAGGGTACCTCTACGAGCAGTACTTC. This codes for CASSFEAGYLYEQYF.